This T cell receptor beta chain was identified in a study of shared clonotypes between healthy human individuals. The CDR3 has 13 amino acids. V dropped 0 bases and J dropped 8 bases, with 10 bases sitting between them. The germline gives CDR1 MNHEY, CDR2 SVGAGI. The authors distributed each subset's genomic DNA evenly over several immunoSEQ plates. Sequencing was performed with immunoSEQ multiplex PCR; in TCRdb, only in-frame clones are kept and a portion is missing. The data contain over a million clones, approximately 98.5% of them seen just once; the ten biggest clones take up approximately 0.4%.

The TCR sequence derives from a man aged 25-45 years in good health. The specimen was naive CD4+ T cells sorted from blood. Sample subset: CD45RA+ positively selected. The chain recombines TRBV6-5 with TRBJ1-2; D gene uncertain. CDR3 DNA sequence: TGTGCCAGCAGTTACTCAACGGTGTGGGGCTACACCTTC. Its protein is CASSYSTVWGYTF.